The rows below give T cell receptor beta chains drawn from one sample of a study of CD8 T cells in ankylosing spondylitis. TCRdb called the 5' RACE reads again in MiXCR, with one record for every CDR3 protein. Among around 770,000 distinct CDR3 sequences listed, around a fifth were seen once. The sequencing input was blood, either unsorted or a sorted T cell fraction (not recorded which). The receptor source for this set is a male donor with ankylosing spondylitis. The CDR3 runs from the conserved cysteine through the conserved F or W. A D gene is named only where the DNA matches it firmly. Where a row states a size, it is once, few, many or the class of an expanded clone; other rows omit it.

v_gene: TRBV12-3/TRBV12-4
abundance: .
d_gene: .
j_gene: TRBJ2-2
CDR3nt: TGTGCCAGCAGGGCGAGACTAGTAAGCACCGGGGAGCTGTTTTTT
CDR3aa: CASRARLVSTGELFF

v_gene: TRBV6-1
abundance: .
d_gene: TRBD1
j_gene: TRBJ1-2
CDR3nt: TGTGCCAGCAGTACCCCCAGGGGGCCTATCTATGGCTACACCTTC
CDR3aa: CASSTPRGPIYGYTF

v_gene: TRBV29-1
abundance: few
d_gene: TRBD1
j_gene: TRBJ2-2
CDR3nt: TGCAGCGTTGAAGATGACAGGGGGGCGACCGGGGAGCTGTTTTTT
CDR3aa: CSVEDDRGATGELFF

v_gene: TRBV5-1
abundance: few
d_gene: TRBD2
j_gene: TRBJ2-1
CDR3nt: TGCGCCAGCAGAGCGGGAGCGTACAATGAGCAGTTCTTC
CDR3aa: CASRAGAYNEQFF

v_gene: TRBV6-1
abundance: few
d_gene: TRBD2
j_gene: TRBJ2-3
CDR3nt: TGTGCCAGCAGACCCCTAGCGGCATACACAGATACGCAGTATTTT
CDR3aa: CASRPLAAYTDTQYF

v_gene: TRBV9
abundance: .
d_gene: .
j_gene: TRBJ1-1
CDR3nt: TGTGCCAGCAGCCCAGGGTTATCTGAAGCTTTCTTT
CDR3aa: CASSPGLSEAFF

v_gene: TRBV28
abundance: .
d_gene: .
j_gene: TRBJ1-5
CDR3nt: TGTGCCAGCAGTTTCGGGGGCACGACCAATCAGCCCCAGCATTTT
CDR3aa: CASSFGGTTNQPQHF

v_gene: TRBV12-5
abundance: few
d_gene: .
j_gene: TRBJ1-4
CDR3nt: TGTGCTAGTGGTTTGGGAGCAACTAATGAAAAACTGTTTTTT
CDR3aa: CASGLGATNEKLFF

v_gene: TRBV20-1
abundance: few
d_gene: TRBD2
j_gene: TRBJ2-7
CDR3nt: TGCAGTGCTAGACGATTAGCGGGGGTCTCCTACGAGCAGTACTTC
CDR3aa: CSARRLAGVSYEQYF

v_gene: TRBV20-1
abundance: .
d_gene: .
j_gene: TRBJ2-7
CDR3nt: TGCAGTGCTTCCTGGACCGTTACTTCCTACGAGCAGTACTTC
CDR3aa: CSASWTVTSYEQYF

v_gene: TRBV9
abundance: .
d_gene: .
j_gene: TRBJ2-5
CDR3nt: TGTGCCAGCAGCGGGCTGACGGAGACCTCCCAAGAGACCCAGTACTTC
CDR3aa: CASSGLTETSQETQYF

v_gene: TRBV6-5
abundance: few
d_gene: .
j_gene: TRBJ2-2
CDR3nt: TGTGCCAGCAGTTACGACAGATACACCGGGGAGCTGTTTTTT
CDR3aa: CASSYDRYTGELFF

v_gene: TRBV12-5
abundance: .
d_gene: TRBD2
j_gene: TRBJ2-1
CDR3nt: TGTGCTAGTGCTAGCGGGTCCCCTTCTGGGAATGAGCAGTTCTTC
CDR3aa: CASASGSPSGNEQFF

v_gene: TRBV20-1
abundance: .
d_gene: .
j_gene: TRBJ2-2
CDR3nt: TGCAGTGCTAGAGATGTGTGGGGCACCGGGGAGCTGTTTTTT
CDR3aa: CSARDVWGTGELFF

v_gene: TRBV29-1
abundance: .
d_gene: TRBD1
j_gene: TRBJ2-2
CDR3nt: TGCAGCGTTGGTGGGGAACAGGGGATTACCGGGGAGCTGTTTTTT
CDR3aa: CSVGGEQGITGELFF

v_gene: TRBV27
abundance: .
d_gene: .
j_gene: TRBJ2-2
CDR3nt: TGTGCCAGCAGTCCCTCGTGGACCGGGGAGCTGTTTTTT
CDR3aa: CASSPSWTGELFF

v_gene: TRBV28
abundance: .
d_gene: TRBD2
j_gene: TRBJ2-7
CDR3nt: TGTGCCAGCAGTTTATACCCTCCTAGCGGGAGAGACGAGCAGTACTTC
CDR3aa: CASSLYPPSGRDEQYF

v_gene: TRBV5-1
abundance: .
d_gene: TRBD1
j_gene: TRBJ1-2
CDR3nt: TGCGCCAGCAGCTTGGCTACGGGACAGGTCTATTATGGCTACACCTTC
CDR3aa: CASSLATGQVYYGYTF

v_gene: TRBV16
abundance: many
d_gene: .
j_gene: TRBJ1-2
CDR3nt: TGTGCCAGCAGCCCGCACGGGACTTACAGCCGGGGCTACACCTTC
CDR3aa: CASSPHGTYSRGYTF

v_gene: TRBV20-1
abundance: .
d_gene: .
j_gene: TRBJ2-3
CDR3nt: TGCAGTGCTTCCTCAGTAGTTCACTGGGGCACAGATACGCAGTATTTT
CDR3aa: CSASSVVHWGTDTQYF

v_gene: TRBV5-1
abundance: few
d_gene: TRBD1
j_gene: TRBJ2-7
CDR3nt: TGCGCCAGCAGCTTAGGTGGGACAGGGATCTACGAGCAGTACTTC
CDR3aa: CASSLGGTGIYEQYF

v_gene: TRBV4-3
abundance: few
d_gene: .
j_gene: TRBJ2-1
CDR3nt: TGCGCCAGCAGCCAAGGGCAAGCTTCCTATGAGCAGTTCTTC
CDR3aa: CASSQGQASYEQFF

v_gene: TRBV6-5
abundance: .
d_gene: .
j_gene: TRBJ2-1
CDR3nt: TGTGCCAGCAGTTACTCCTTAGGAAGTGAGCAGTTCTTC
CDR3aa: CASSYSLGSEQFF

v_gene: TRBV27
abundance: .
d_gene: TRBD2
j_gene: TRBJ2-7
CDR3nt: TGTGCCAGCCGCGAGTTATTTAGCGGGGTCGACGAGCAGTACTTC
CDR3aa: CASRELFSGVDEQYF

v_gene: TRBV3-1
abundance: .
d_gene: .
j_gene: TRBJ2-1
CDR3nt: TGTGCCAGCAGCCAAGGGGCCAGCTCCTACAATGAGCAGTTCTTC
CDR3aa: CASSQGASSYNEQFF

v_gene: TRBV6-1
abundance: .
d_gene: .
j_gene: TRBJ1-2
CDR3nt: TGTGCCAGCAGAAACGACAGGAGGGGTAACTATGGCTACACCTTC
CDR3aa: CASRNDRRGNYGYTF

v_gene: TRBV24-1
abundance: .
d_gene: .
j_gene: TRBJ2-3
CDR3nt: TGTGCCACCAGTGACCTTGGACTGATTGCTAGCACAGATACGCAGTATTTT
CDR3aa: CATSDLGLIASTDTQYF

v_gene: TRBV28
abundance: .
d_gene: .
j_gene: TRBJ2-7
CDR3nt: TGTGCCAGCAGTTTCTGGAGACAAGATGAAAACGAGCAGTACTTC
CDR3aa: CASSFWRQDENEQYF

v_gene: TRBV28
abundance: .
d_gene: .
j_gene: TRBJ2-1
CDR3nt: TGTGCCAGCAGTTTCTGTCGTTCGGGCTGTGAGCAGTTCTTC
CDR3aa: CASSFCRSGCEQFF

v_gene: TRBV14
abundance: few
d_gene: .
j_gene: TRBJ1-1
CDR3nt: TGTGCCAGCAGCCCGGCGGGGTCTGAAGCTTTCTTT
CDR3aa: CASSPAGSEAFF

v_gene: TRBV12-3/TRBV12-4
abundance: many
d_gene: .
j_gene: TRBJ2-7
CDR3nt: TGTGCCAGCAGTTTAACGCTGTATCAGGTTTCCTACGAGCAGTACTTC
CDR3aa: CASSLTLYQVSYEQYF

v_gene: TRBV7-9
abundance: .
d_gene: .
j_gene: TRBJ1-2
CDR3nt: TGTGCCAGCAGCTTAGCTGGGGGCGTTCATGGCTACACCTTC
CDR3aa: CASSLAGGVHGYTF

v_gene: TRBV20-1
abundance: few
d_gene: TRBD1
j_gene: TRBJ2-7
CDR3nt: TGCAGTGCTAGAAACCCAAGGGGGCCCTACGAGCAGTACTTC
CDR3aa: CSARNPRGPYEQYF

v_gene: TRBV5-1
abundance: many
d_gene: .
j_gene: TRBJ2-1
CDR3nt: TGCGCCAGCAGCTGGTTGGGGCAAAATGAGCAGTTCTTC
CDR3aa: CASSWLGQNEQFF

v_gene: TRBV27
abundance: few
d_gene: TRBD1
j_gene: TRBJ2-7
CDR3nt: TGTGCCAGCAGGGGTGGACAGGGGGCCGGGTACGAGCAGTACTTC
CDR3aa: CASRGGQGAGYEQYF

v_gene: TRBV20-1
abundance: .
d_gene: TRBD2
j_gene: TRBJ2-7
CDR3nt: TGCAGTGCTAGTCGTCTAGCGGGGACCTACGAGCAGTACTTC
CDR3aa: CSASRLAGTYEQYF

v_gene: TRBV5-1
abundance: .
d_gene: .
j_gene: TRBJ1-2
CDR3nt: TGCGCCAGCAGCCCCCCCGGTCGCGAGGGTGCACACACCTTC
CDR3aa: CASSPPGREGAHTF